This is a list of T cell receptor beta chains from one sample in a study of shared clonotypes between healthy human individuals. Clones were sequenced by immunoSEQ multiplex PCR, and TCRdb holds only the in-frame ones, with some missing. This sample carries over a million clones, around 82% of them seen once, and the ten largest clones take 0.5% to 0.6%. Sequenced sample: memory CD4+ T cells from PBMCs. The receptors here all came from a man younger than 35 in good health. Some clones in this sample may be carry-over from other donors' samples. The conserved cysteine and the conserved F or W are not part of the CDR3 here.

J: TRBJ1-5
V: TRBV18
CDR3: ASSPPGGTQPQH

J: TRBJ1-2
V: TRBV5-8
CDR3: ASSLDGTVNYGYT

J: TRBJ2-5
V: TRBV4-2
CDR3: ASSGYLAGGPQETQY

J: TRBJ2-7
V: TRBV30
CDR3: AWSVFAEQY

J: TRBJ2-7
V: TRBV28
CDR3: ASSFLLGGTRSPYEQY

J: TRBJ1-2
V: TRBV19
CDR3: ASTRLDGINYGYT

J: TRBJ1-2
V: TRBV9
CDR3: ASSVDAGVGYGYT

J: TRBJ1-1
V: TRBV11-1
CDR3: ASSSQQNTEAF

J: TRBJ2-3
V: TRBV5-1
CDR3: ASSLAGVQDTQY

J: TRBJ2-7
V: TRBV7-6
CDR3: ASSLGGRAGEQY

J: TRBJ1-1
V: TRBV2
CDR3: ASRTASNEAF

J: TRBJ2-3
V: TRBV27
CDR3: ASSPGAAGVSLTQY

J: TRBJ2-1
V: TRBV5-1
CDR3: ASSLRTSGRLNEQF

J: TRBJ1-1
V: TRBV5-1
CDR3: ASSPQGQPNTEAF

J: TRBJ2-4
V: TRBV19
CDR3: ASSTGMGAKNIQY

J: TRBJ2-7
V: TRBV2
CDR3: ASSFSGSGYEQY